The 21 T cell receptor beta chains below come from one sample, sequenced in a study of T cells in Graves' hyperthyroidism and ophthalmopathy. Using RNA transcripts as the source, TCR beta CDR3 regions were amplified. A set of HTBI primers served as the primers for a first-round RT-PCR of the TCR CDR3. TCRdb reprocessed the multiplex PCR reads with MiXCR, giving one entry per CDR3 protein. The table has hundreds of thousands of distinct CDR3 sequences, 13% to 15% seen once; the top ten hold approximately 10%. The specimen sequenced was blood. The receptors were gathered from a woman aged 18-29 years with Graves' hyperthyroidism.

Many counts were recorded for this clonotype. This chain links TRBV28 with TRBJ1-2; 9 bases map to TRBD1. J lost 4 bases, V lost 7 bases, and 10 bases had no gene match. Germline CDR1 and CDR2: MDHEN and SYDVKM. The CDR3 runs to 15 residues. The CDR3 loop reads CASTLNRGQIYGYTF. CDR3 DNA sequence: TGTGCCAGCACTCTCAACAGGGGGCAGATCTATGGCTACACCTTC.

The chain combines TRBV7-9 with TRBJ2-2; 8 nucleotides align to TRBD1. Germline loops: CDR1 SEHNR, CDR2 FQNEAQ (reference sequence). With 4 bases clipped from V and 6 bases from J, the junction kept 4 bases outside the gene matches. There are 14 residues in the CDR3. The CDR3 protein is CASSSDRAPGELFF. CDR3 in DNA: TGTGCCAGCAGCTCGGACAGGGCGCCCGGGGAGCTGTTTTTT.

This clonotype was counted many times. V usage is TRBV28 and J usage is TRBJ2-3; possibly TRBD1 for D (6 bases). This CDR3 has 15 amino acids. V gave up 1 base and J gave up 1 base, with 9 bases separating them. Germline V gene data show CDR1 as MDHEN and CDR2 as SYDVKM. CDR3 sequence: CASSLFSGGTDTQYF. Written as DNA, the CDR3 is TGTGCCAGCAGTTTATTTTCAGGGGGCACAGATACGCAGTATTTT.

The CDR3 protein is CSVPQETQYF. Written as DNA, the CDR3 is TGCAGCGTACCTCAAGAGACCCAGTACTTC. This chain uses TRBV29-1 with TRBJ2-5, with D unresolved. V was shortened by 6 bases and J by 2 bases, with 4 bases between the two germline ends. CDR3 length: 10 amino acids. Germline assignment: CDR1 SQVTM and CDR2 ANQGSEA.

CDR3 in DNA: TGTGCCAGCAGCCCCCAGGGTGGACGCGATGAAAAACTGTTTTTT. It codes for CASSPQGGRDEKLFF. The V gene is TRBV5-8, the J gene TRBJ1-4; D might be TRBD1 (5 bases). The V gene's germline CDR1 is SGHTS and CDR2 YDEGEE. The CDR3 spans 15 residues. Trimming shortened V by 4 bases and J by 6 bases, and 16 bases separated the two germline ends.

This clonotype was seen at least ten times. The chain uses TRBV30 and TRBJ2-7, with 7 positions matching TRBD2. The length of the CDR3 is 11 residues. Trimming cost V 6 bases and J 4 bases; bases outside gene matches: 3. Germline V CDR1 and CDR2: GTSNPN, SVGIG (reference sequence). This CDR3 is CACGEGYEQYF. Written as DNA, the CDR3 is TGTGCCTGTGGGGAGGGGTACGAGCAGTACTTC.

This clonotype showed up many times. The chain uses TRBV24-1 and TRBJ1-1; D unresolved. The CDR3 sequence is 13 residues long. V was clipped by 7 bases and J by 1 base, with 9 bases between them. Germline V lookup: CDR1 KGHDR, CDR2 SFDVKD. CDR3 loop: CATRPDGNTEAFF. CDR3 in DNA: TGTGCCACCAGGCCCGATGGGAACACTGAAGCTTTCTTT.

This clonotype was detected many times. This chain links TRBV13 with TRBJ2-5, with 8 bases aligning to TRBD1. CDR3 length equals 15 residues. Germline CDR1 reads PRHDT; CDR2 reads FYEKMQ (reference sequence). V shed 0 bases, J shed 4 bases, and the junction held 4 bases outside the gene matches. CDR3 sequence reads: CASSLGVTGGETQYF. In DNA form, the CDR3 reads TGTGCCAGCAGCTTAGGGGTTACAGGGGGAGAGACCCAGTACTTC.

This clonotype was seen a few times. At one end the junction does not follow the germline gene, possibly because of a read error. The J gene is TRBJ1-5, the V gene TRBV7-2; TRBD1 is a possible D gene (5 bases). In germline, CDR1 is SGHTA, CDR2 FQGNSA. The CDR3 has 15 residues. The CDR3 DNA reads TGTGCCGGCAGCTTAGCGGCAGGGTCCAATCAGCCCCAGCATTTT. Its protein product is CAGSLAAGSNQPQHF.

This clonotype was counted many times. The chain joins TRBV25-1 to TRBJ1-1; 8 bases map to TRBD1. The junction had 6 bases not matched to a gene; V was cut back by 4 bases and J by 5 bases. The CDR3 extends over 14 amino acids. CDR1 is MGHDK and CDR2 is SYGVNS in the germline V gene. DNA of the CDR3: TGTGCCAGCAGTGCCGGACAGGGTGGGACTGAAGCTTTCTTT. This codes for CASSAGQGGTEAFF.

This clonotype was found many times. The chain joins TRBV29-1 to TRBJ2-1, with 7 bases identical to TRBD2. Germline values: CDR1 SQVTM, CDR2 ANQGSEA. The CDR3 runs to 16 residues. V shed 5 bases, J shed 0 bases, and the junction held 10 bases outside the gene matches. CDR3 bases: TGCAGCGTTTCTCTGGGACTACCGAGCTCCTACAATGAGCAGTTCTTC. This gives the protein CSVSLGLPSSYNEQFF.

This clonotype was counted many times. The chain has TRBV28 and TRBJ2-1; 7 bases are a match to TRBD1. The CDR3 has 15 amino acids. Germline V gene lookup returns CDR1 MDHEN and CDR2 SYDVKM. J was trimmed by 8 bases and V by 1 base; bases with no gene match: 8. The CDR3 region is CASSLFRQGRDEQFF. The CDR3, as DNA: TGTGCCAGCAGTTTATTCAGACAGGGTCGGGATGAGCAGTTCTTC.

This clonotype showed up many times. V is TRBV12-3 or TRBV12-4 and J is TRBJ1-4, with D possibly matching TRBD1 (5 bases). CDR3 length equals 15 residues. V gave up 1 base and J gave up 5 bases, with 11 bases separating them. CDR3 residues: CASSLVGGPNEKLFF. The CDR3 DNA is TGTGCCAGCAGTTTAGTCGGGGGTCCAAATGAAAAACTGTTTTTT.

This clonotype was observed at least ten times. The genes are TRBV29-1 and TRBJ2-7, with TRBD2 matching 10 bases. This CDR3 is built from 14 residues. Per germline, CDR1 SQVTM and CDR2 ANQGSEA. The ends lost 6 bases at V and 7 bases at J; junction bases unmatched: 12. The CDR3 here is CSVSRSSGSSEQYF. Written as DNA, the CDR3 is TGCAGCGTCTCTCGATCTAGCGGGAGTAGTGAGCAGTACTTC.

About this clonotype itself: A much larger clone is a single base away; this may be a read error. J is TRBJ2-1 and V is TRBV3-1, with 12 nucleotides matching TRBD1. The CDR3 runs 18 residues. Germline CDR1 reads LGHDT; CDR2 reads YNNKEL (reference sequence). V lost 4 bases, J lost 5 bases, and 12 bases stayed unmatched. CDR3 region: CASSRLAPGTGGHNEQFF. Here the CDR3 DNA reads TGTGCCAGCAGCCGACTCGCTCCGGGGACAGGGGGCCACAATGAGCAGTTCTTC.

This rearrangement joins TRBV7-3 to TRBJ2-1; D unclear. Trimming stripped 2 bases from V and 4 bases from J, with 12 bases between. This CDR3 has 15 amino acids. The germline gives CDR1 SGHTA, CDR2 FQGTGA. Here the CDR3 DNA reads TGTGCCAGCAGCTTAGCGGCGGCTAGATACAATGAGCAGTTCTTC. This sequence encodes CASSLAAARYNEQFF.

The genes are TRBV7-9 and TRBJ2-3, with 7 bases identical to TRBD1. V was clipped by 5 bases and J by 4 bases; unmatched bases: 9. Germline V gene lookup returns CDR1 SEHNR and CDR2 FQNEAQ (reference sequence). The CDR3 has 15 residues. The CDR3 nucleotides read TGTGCCAGCAGCCGTGCCCCCCAGGGGGCAGATACGCAGTATTTT. It is translated as CASSRAPQGADTQYF.

V and J are TRBV29-1 and TRBJ2-2; 7 bases are a match to TRBD2. Losses at the gene ends were 3 bases for V and 10 bases for J; bases not matched to a gene: 5. Germline V gives CDR1 SQVTM, CDR2 ANQGSEA. The CDR3 is 12 amino acids. CDR3: CSVDAGVTELFF. The DNA of the CDR3 is TGCAGCGTTGATGCGGGAGTAACGGAGCTGTTTTTT.

The rearrangement joins TRBV29-1 to TRBJ1-5, with TRBD1 matching over 7 bases. This CDR3 comprises 14 residues. J was trimmed by 0 bases and V by 7 bases; bases with no gene match: 6. CDR1 and CDR2 (germline): SQVTM, ANQGSEA. CDR3 bases: TGCAGCGGACATCGACAGGGTAGCAATCAGCCCCAGCATTTT. Translating gives CSGHRQGSNQPQHF.

This clonotype showed up just a few times. The CDR3: CASSLRLVAGVAYNEQFF. CDR3 coding DNA: TGTGCCAGCAGCTTAAGATTGGTAGCGGGAGTCGCCTACAATGAGCAGTTCTTC. The rearrangement joins TRBV7-9 to TRBJ2-1; 9 bases are shared with TRBD2. Trimming at V came to 2 bases and at J to 2 bases, leaving 10 bases not matched to a gene. This CDR3 region has 18 residues. Per germline, CDR1 SEHNR and CDR2 FQNEAQ (reference sequence).

This clonotype was counted many times. The chain is built from TRBV2 and TRBJ2-2; D is possibly TRBD1 (6 bases). Per the germline V gene, CDR1 is SNHLY and CDR2 is FYNNEI. The V and J ends lost 4 bases and 3 bases respectively, with 12 bases between them. This CDR3 is built from 15 residues. As DNA, the CDR3 is TGTGCCAGCAGTGTAGACAGGATCTACACCGGGGAGCTGTTTTTT. It translates to CASSVDRIYTGELFF.